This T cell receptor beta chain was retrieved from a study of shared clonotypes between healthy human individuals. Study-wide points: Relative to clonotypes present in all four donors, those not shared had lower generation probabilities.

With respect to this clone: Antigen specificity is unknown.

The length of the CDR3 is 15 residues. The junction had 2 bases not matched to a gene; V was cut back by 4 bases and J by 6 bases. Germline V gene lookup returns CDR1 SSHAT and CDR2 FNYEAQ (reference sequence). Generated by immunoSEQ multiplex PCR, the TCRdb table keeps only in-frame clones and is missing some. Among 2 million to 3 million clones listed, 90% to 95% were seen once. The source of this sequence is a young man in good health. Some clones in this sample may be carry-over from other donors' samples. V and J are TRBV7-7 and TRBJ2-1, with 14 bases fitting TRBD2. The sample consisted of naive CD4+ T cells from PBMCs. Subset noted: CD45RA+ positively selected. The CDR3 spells CASSSGLAGGNEQFF. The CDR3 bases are TGTGCCAGCAGCTCCGGACTAGCGGGAGGCAATGAGCAGTTCTTC.